This T cell receptor (beta chain) was identified in a study of cytomegalovirus exposure and HLA in healthy donors. Primers included in the PCR were 60 Vbeta and 13 Jbeta primers. TCRdb's copy holds only in-frame clones and misses some; the assay was immunoSEQ multiplex PCR. This table has about 190,000 clones, roughly 83% appearing once. V shed 1 base and J 13 bases; nucleotides not matched to a gene: 6. CDR3 size: 15 residues. Germline V gene sequence: CDR1 SGHNT, CDR2 YYREEE (reference sequence). The gene calls are TRBV5-4 and TRBJ2-3; TRBD2 agrees at 16 bases. The specimen sequenced was PBMCs. The receptor was isolated from a woman aged 45-65 years in good health and CMV-seronegative. CDR3 nucleotide sequence: TGTGCCAGCAGCTTGCCCGGGACTAGCGGGAGGGCCGAGTATTTT. The encoded protein is CASSLPGTSGRAEYF.